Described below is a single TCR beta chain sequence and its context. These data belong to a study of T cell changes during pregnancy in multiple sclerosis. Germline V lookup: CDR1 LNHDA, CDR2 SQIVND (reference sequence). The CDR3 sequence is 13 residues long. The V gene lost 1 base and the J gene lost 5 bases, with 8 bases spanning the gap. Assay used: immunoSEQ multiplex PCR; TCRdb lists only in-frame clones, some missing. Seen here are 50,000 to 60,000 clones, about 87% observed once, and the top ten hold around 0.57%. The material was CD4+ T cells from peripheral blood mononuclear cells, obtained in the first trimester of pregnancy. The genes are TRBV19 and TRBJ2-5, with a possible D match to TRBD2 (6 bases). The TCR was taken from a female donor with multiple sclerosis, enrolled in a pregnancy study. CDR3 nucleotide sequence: TGTGCCAGTAGTATAGGGAGGGGCGAGACCCAGTACTTC. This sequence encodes CASSIGRGETQYF.